This T cell receptor beta chain was sequenced in a study of vaccination and CD4 T cells after COVID-19. Study at large: Recovered patients in the cohort numbered six men and four women, two of them Hispanic.

Overall study findings and caveats: Spike mono-reactivity applied to 304 of 307 vaccine-specific clones detected in convalescent patients. Median SARS-CoV-2-reactive clonotype numbers went up from around 20 to 38, but not significantly.

V dropped 7 bases and J dropped 1; count of bases not matched to a gene: 3. The length of the CDR3 is 14 residues. Germline CDR1 WSHSY, CDR2 SAAADI. Concerning this clonotype itself: What it binds is unknown.

The Oncomine TCR Beta short-read assay sequenced DNA from cultured CD4+ T cells. Each CDR3 protein is one row after TCRdb ran MiXCR on the PCR reads. The sample lists 15,000 to 20,000 distinct CDR3 sequences; roughly 71% were seen once. Described treatment: approximately nine-day PBMC culture with coronavirus spike peptide pools or control peptides (ViraFEST assay). The authors cultured around 2.1 million PBMCs per well with around 10 IU/ml IL-2 and about 9.4 ug/ml peptide pools. The chain couples TRBV10-2 to TRBJ2-2; 7 nucleotides match TRBD1. The sequenced material came from CD4+ T cells from blood, cultured in vitro. This clonotype was sampled from a human donor who had recovered from COVID-19. CDR3 region: CASKGAQNTGELFF. CDR3 DNA sequence: TGCGCCAGCAAGGGGGCCCAGAACACCGGGGAGCTGTTTTTT.